Sequencing of this T cell receptor beta chain was carried out in a study of blood T cell repertoires in COVID-19. Study information: Specimens from acute and convalescent COVID-19 originated in the United States, Italy and Spain. From T cells, B-cell-depleted T cells, or PBMCs came the material, which was cDNA or gDNA.

Only one count was recorded for this clone. Other DNA sequences of this sample code for an identical CDR3. The CDR3 runs to 14 residues. V trimming: 4 bases; J trimming: 1 base; junction bases outside the gene matches: 3. Looked up from germline, CDR1 is SGHRS and CDR2 is YFSETQ. Authors' processing steps: Amplification of reference gene primers was used by the study to estimate nucleated cell counts. Sequencing used immunoSEQ multiplex PCR; TCRdb keeps in-frame clones, though not all of them. The DNA gave D and trimming, while V, J and clone size come from that table. The top ten hold approximately 29% of the sample, which has under 120,000 clones, 75% to 90% seen once.

The sample comprised peripheral blood. This receptor was identified in a woman of 80 years or more with acute or convalescent COVID-19. This chain links TRBV5-1 with TRBJ2-5; 8 bases line up with TRBD1. The CDR3 is CASSTGQGQETQYF. The CDR3 region has the DNA TGCGCCAGCAGCACCGGACAGGGCCAAGAGACCCAGTACTTC.